The present T cell receptor (beta chain) was sequenced within a study of shared clonotypes between healthy human individuals. Overall study context: Per donor, CD8 memory used one plate, CD8 naive used two, CD4 memory used three and CD4 naive used three. Findings and limits, study-wide: Large sequencing depth failed to make sorted-subset sequencing complete, rarefaction showed. Donors were few, which limited the genetic and exposure-history diversity represented.

Original data processing: ImmunoSEQ only sent back junction sequences with no quality scores, so filtering was done differently. Clones were sequenced by immunoSEQ multiplex PCR, and TCRdb holds only the in-frame ones, with some missing. The D gene and trimming were derived from the DNA, and the V and J assignments and clone size from that table. The table has roughly 2.1 million clones, 93% seen once; the top ten hold roughly 1.7%. From germline, CDR1 is SGHRS and CDR2 YFSETQ. V shed 0 bases and J shed 8 bases, with 17 bases lying between them. This CDR3 has 16 amino acids. About this clone: Its matching antigen is unknown.

CD45RO-negative cells were positively selected for CCR7, leaving out terminally differentiated effector memory CD45RA+ cells. The receptor's source is a man aged 18 to 29 in good health. Some clones in this sample may be carry-over from other donors' samples. V is TRBV5-1 and J is TRBJ1-4; TRBD1 is a possible D gene (5 bases). The source material was naive CD8+ T cells from PBMCs. CDR3 residues: CASSLELGVRNEKLFF. The CDR3 DNA is TGCGCCAGCAGCTTGGAGTTGGGGGTTAGAAACGAAAAACTGTTTTTT.